This T cell receptor beta chain came from a study of long-term antiretroviral therapy in people with HIV. Study details: First collections came about a decade before the 2015 immediate-ART recommendation. Study-level results: Repertoires looked antigen-experienced, with only a slight naive shift after ART. Clonal populations expanded prior to ART predominated within the repertoire at all time points.

Running of the v3.0 immunoSEQ assay took place at survey level. Profiling relied on immunoSEQ multiplex PCR, and the TCRdb table lists in-frame clones only, not all of them. The table lists approximately 47,000 clones, 84% of them singletons, with approximately 3% in the top ten. To note about this clone: The antigen is undetermined.

Trimming shortened V by 1 base and J by 3 bases, and 7 bases separated the two germline ends. CDR3 length equals 13 residues. Per the germline V gene, CDR1 is SEHNR and CDR2 is FQNEAQ (reference sequence). Inclusion required at least two post-ART and at least one pre-ART PBMC samples. The sequence was obtained from a woman aged 18 to 35 with HIV. This chain connects TRBV7-9 to TRBJ2-7; D is uncertain. The sequencing used unsorted PBMCs, collected 0.8 years after starting antiretroviral therapy. As DNA, the CDR3 is TGTGCCAGCAGCTTAGGACCAAACTACGAGCAGTACTTC. Translated, it gives CASSLGPNYEQYF.